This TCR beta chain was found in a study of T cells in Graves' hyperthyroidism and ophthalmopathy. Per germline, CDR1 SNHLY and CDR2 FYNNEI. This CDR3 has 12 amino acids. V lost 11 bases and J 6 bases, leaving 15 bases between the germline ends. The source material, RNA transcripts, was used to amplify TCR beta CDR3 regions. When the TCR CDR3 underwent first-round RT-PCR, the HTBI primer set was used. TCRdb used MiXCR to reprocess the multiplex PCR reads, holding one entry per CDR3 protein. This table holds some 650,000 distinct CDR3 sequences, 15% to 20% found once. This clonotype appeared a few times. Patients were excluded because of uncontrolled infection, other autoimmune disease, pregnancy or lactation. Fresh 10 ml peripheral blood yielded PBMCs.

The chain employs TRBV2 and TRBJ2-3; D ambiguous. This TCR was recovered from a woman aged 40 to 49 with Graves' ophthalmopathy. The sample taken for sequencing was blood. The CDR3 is CASQEIPDTQYF. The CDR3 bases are TGTGCCTCCCAGGAGATCCCCGATACGCAGTATTTT.